This TCR beta chain is drawn from a study of blood T cell repertoires in COVID-19. Authors' processing steps: Estimation of nucleated cell counts was performed using reference gene primer amplification. Sequencing was performed with immunoSEQ multiplex PCR; in TCRdb, only in-frame clones are kept and a portion is missing. V, J and clone size derive from that table, while D and trimming were established from the DNA sequence. The sample lists roughly 150,000 clones; 84% were seen once. Ages ranged from roughly 18 to 100 years, with residence in 24 US areas. Cohorts were based on clinical histories the participants reported. Donors in Cohort 3 counted as recovered after two negative PCRs, clearance, or symptom resolution. The CDR3 is 15 amino acids. Germline V lookup: CDR1 MNHEY, CDR2 SMNVEV (reference sequence). The V and J ends lost 7 bases and 0 bases respectively, with 13 bases between them.

This TCR was sampled from a woman between 50 and 59 years old who had recovered from COVID-19. J is TRBJ2-1 and V is TRBV27; D ambiguous. Sample: PBMCs or T cells enriched from blood (not recorded which). CDR3 residues: CASTWRWSSYNEQFF. The CDR3 DNA follows: TGTGCCAGCACATGGCGGTGGAGCTCCTACAATGAGCAGTTCTTC.